These 8 T cell receptor beta chains came from one sample sequenced in a study of T cell repertoires in cytomegalovirus infection. For these receptors, no antigen is known. TCRdb recomputed calls from the reads with MiXCR, one row per CDR3 protein. The data contain about half a million distinct CDR3 sequences, 42% of them singletons. Material: cultured PBMCs, obtained from culture after CMV antigen stimulation. These receptors came from a human donor in good health (CMV status not recorded). Some clones in this sample may be carry-over from other donors' samples.

A few counts support this clonotype. Its ends do not fully match the called genes, so a read error is possible. The chain links TRBV4-2 to TRBJ1-5, with TRBD1 identical over 7 bases. The germline gives CDR1 LGHNA, CDR2 YNFKEQ. The CDR3 spans 16 residues. Here the CDR3 DNA reads TGTGCCAGCACCCAATTTGTGAGACAGGGAGGGCAGCCCCAGCATTTT. Amino acid sequence: CASTQFVRQGGQPQHF.

The chain combines TRBV2 with TRBJ1-3; TRBD1 might be the D (5 bases). Trimming shortened V by 5 bases and J by 4 bases, and 18 bases separated the two germline ends. CDR3 length: 16 amino acids. CDR1 and CDR2 (germline): SNHLY, FYNNEI. The CDR3 region is CASSYSRASGGNTIYF. CDR3 coding DNA: TGTGCCAGCAGTTACTCCAGGGCTTCGGGCGGAAACACCATATATTTT.

This clonotype was detected once. The V gene is TRBV2, the J gene TRBJ2-7; TRBD2 is a possible D gene (6 bases). V lost 8 bases and J 6 bases, leaving 29 bases between the germline ends. Germline CDR1 and CDR2: SNHLY and FYNNEI. There are 17 residues in the CDR3. The CDR3 loop reads CASVGLLEVTGRFEQYF. The CDR3 DNA reads as TGTGCCAGCGTGGGACTGCTAGAGGTCACGGGGCGATTCGAGCAGTACTTC.

The chain carries TRBV24-1 and TRBJ2-1; possible D gene TRBD2, 5 bases. CDR3 length equals 13 residues. The V end lost 8 bases, the J end lost 3 bases, and 10 bases lay between the germline ends. CDR1 and CDR2 (germline): KGHDR, SFDVKD. CDR3 in DNA: TGTGCCACCACCGACGGGGACTACAATGAGCAGTTCTTC. This codes for CATTDGDYNEQFF.

This clonotype occurred a few times. The chain links TRBV7-2 to TRBJ1-5; D remains unclear. This CDR3 spans 14 amino acids. Trimming took 3 bases from V and 7 from J, leaving 13 bases between them. Germline V CDR1 and CDR2: SGHTA, FQGNSA. CDR3 sequence reads: CASSLGQVAQPQHF. CDR3 sequence (DNA): TGTGCCAGCAGCTTGGGCCAGGTGGCCCAGCCCCAGCATTTT. The full variable domain, with the rest looked up from reference TRBV7-2 and TRBJ1-5, is GAGVSQSPSNKVTEKGKDVELRCDPISGHTALYWYRQSLGQGLEFLIYFQGNSAPDKSGLPSDRFSAERTGGSVSTLTIQRTQQEDSAVYLCASSLGQVAQPQHFGDGTRLSIL.

This clonotype has just a few counts. The chain carries TRBV6-1 and TRBJ2-7; D may be TRBD2 (6 bases). CDR1 and CDR2 from the germline V gene are MNHNS and SASEGT. V was pared by 1 base and J by 0 bases, with 10 bases between. This CDR3 has 15 residues. CDR3 in amino acids: CASSEGLASSYEQYF. The CDR3 DNA follows: TGTGCCAGCAGTGAAGGCCTAGCGAGCTCCTACGAGCAGTACTTC.

The rearrangement uses TRBV19 and TRBJ1-5; weak D call: TRBD1 (5 bases). Trimming removed 7 bases at V and 11 bases at J, with 18 bases between. Germline-derived CDR1 and CDR2 are LNHDA and SQIVND (reference sequence). This CDR3 has 13 amino acids. The CDR3 reads CASTTDSALAQHF. CDR3 DNA: TGTGCCAGTACCACCGACAGTGCTTTGGCCCAGCATTTT.

The chain joins TRBV20-1 to TRBJ1-1; D is perhaps TRBD1 (6 bases). The germline V gene has CDR1 DFQATT and CDR2 SNEGSKA (reference sequence). V was trimmed by 6 bases and J by 2 bases, leaving 16 bases between them. CDR3 length equals 14 residues. CDR3 residues: CSARLWTDNTEAFF. Here the CDR3 DNA reads TGCAGTGCGCGTCTGTGGACAGACAACACTGAAGCTTTCTTT.